The present T cell receptor (beta chain) was sequenced within a study of blood T cell repertoires in COVID-19. Turning to the study itself: The United States, Italy and Spain were the sources of the acute and convalescent COVID-19 samples. T cells, B-cell-depleted T cells, or PBMCs provided the cDNA or gDNA that served as material.

Some clones are missing from TCRdb's copy, which holds only in-frame ones; the method was immunoSEQ multiplex PCR. The data contain a few hundred thousand clones, about 90% of them singletons. Germline loops: CDR1 MDHEN, CDR2 SYDVKM. This CDR3 region has 15 residues. The J segment lost 5 bases and the V segment lost 7 bases, leaving 8 bases of the junction unmatched. The clonotype originates from a woman under 40 who had recovered from COVID-19. Sequencing used PBMCs or T cells enriched from blood (not recorded which). The gene calls are TRBV28 and TRBJ2-7, with 13 bases identical to TRBD2. CDR3 amino acids: CASNALAGGPDEQYF. DNA for the CDR3: TGTGCCAGCAACGCACTAGCGGGAGGGCCTGACGAGCAGTACTTC.